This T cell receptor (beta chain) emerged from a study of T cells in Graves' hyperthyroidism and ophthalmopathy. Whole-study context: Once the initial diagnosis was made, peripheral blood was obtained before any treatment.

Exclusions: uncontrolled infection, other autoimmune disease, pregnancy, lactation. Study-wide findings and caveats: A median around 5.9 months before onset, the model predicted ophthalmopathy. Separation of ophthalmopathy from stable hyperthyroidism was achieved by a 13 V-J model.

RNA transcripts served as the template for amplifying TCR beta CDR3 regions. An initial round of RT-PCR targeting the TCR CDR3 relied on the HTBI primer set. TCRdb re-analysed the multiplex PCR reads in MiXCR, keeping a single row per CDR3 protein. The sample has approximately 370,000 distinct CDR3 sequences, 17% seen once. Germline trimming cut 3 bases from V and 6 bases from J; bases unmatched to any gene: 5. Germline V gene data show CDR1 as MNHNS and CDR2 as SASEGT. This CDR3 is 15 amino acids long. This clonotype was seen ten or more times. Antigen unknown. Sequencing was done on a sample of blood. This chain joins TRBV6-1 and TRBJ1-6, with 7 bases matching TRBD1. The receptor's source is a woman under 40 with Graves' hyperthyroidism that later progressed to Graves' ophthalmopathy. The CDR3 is CASSELRQGNSPLHF. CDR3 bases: TGTGCCAGCAGTGAGCTAAGACAGGGTAATTCACCCCTCCACTTT.